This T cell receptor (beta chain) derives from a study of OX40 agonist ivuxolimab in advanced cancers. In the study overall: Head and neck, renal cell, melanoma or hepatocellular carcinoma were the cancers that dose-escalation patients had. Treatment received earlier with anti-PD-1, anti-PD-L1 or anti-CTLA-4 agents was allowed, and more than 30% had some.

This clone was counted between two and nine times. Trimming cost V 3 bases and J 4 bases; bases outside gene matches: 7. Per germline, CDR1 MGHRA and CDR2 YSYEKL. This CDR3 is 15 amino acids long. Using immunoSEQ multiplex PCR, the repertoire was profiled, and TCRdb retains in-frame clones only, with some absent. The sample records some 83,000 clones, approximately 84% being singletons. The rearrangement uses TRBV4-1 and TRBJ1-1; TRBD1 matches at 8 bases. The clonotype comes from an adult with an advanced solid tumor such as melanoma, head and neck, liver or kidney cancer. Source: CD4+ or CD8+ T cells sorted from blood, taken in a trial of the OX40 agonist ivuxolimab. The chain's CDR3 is CASSQYQGARTEAFF. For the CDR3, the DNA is TGCGCCAGCAGCCAGTACCAGGGGGCGCGCACTGAAGCTTTCTTT.